This paragraph reports one TCR beta chain. This CDR3 has 14 amino acids. In germline, CDR1 is SNHLY, CDR2 FYNNEI. The germline V and J ends were trimmed by 0 bases and 8 bases, with 11 bases remaining between them. Original analysis: Amplification from reference gene primers served as the basis for estimated nucleated cell counts. Only in-frame clones appear in the TCRdb table, and some are missing; sequencing was by immunoSEQ multiplex PCR. V, J and clone size were drawn from that table, and D and trimming were deduced from the DNA. The sample carries some 130,000 clones, 55% to 75% recorded once. The data originate from a study of blood T cell repertoires in COVID-19.

This TCR was recovered from a woman in her sixties or seventies with acute or convalescent COVID-19. This chain joins TRBV2 and TRBJ1-5; D gene uncertain. Sequencing was performed on peripheral blood. This chain's CDR3 is CASSEADQREPQHF. In nucleotides, the CDR3 is TGTGCCAGCAGTGAAGCAGACCAGCGGGAGCCCCAGCATTTT.